This TCR beta chain comes out of a study of cytomegalovirus exposure and HLA in healthy donors (dated 2017 in TCRdb). As for the study more broadly: According to an earlier analysis of a few hundred of the donors, some 170 million T cells yielded some 120 million unique TCR beta sequences and about 280 Gb of sequence data. Roughly 300 gigabases of sequencing data and tens of millions of unique TCR sequences were included in an early release covering about 620 HLA-typed donors. Among the roughly 390 genotyped donors, about 83% belonged to the genetic ancestry cluster associated with self-reported Caucasian donors. The study was designed to test whether signatures of past pathogen exposure could be identified by cataloging public T cell receptors. The study profiled the T cell repertoires of hundreds of subjects by immunosequencing and related them to cytomegalovirus serostatus. Along with the roughly 700-subject first cohort, a separate validation cohort of over a hundred different subjects was used. To predict cytomegalovirus infection status, the study brought together high-throughput TCR immunosequencing, statistical association of individual TCRs with disease status, and machine learning. To study patterns of TCR occurrence, a later analysis re-analyzed previously published TCR beta repertoires from around 660 donors and added high-resolution HLA genotyping. The later analysis used no new phenotypic data to find candidate immune exposures, relying instead on TCR beta sequences and their occurrence across donors. In an earlier analysis of about 590 of the donors, high-throughput TCR beta sequencing was used to judge whether each TCR beta V gene segment behaved as functional or pseudogenic. Donor age, sex, ethnicity and CMV serostatus were compiled together with the repertoire data. A later genetic analysis took genome-wide SNP genotypes for about 65% of the 666 donors and used that subset as a discovery cohort. All discovery cohort repertoires had been generated on a single sequencing platform. HLA typing included class I and class II loci at four-digit resolution. Typing coverage varied by locus: roughly 620-640 donors for A, B, C, DRB1 and DQB1; roughly 520 for DQA1; around 570 for DPA1; roughly 470 for DPB1. Roughly five DR-DQ haplotypes were treated as single units for association and clustering because of strong linkage in the cohort. Among about 410 genotyped donors of the cohort, an average of approximately 240,000 unique TCR beta nucleotide sequences was sequenced per donor, of which about 19% were non-productive.

A word on this clone: Its antigen has not been determined. The record has no base qualities; no much larger clone is one base away.

The cohort comprised around 700 healthy bone marrow donors. At the time of sampling, every cohort member was nominally healthy, though immune exposures that went unrecorded were likely present. The donor was CMV seropositive and was included in the group of 250 to 350 seropositive cohort members. A peripheral blood sample was collected from each donor, and TCR beta sequencing was performed on peripheral blood mononuclear cells. The Qiagen DNeasy Blood Extraction Kit was used to extract genomic DNA from the blood cell samples. Libraries came from the immunoSEQ multiplex PCR assay. A mixture of 60 forward primers for TCR Vbeta segments and 13 reverse primers for TCR Jbeta segments was used in the multiplex PCR. The CDR3 region of rearranged TCR beta genes was amplified from genomic DNA by a multiplex PCR assay. The Illumina HiSeq System was used to sequence the amplified TCR beta libraries as 87-base-pair reads. On the authors' methods: A later analysis counted tens of millions of unique TCR beta chains across the 700 or so repertoires, and around 9.9 million of these chains were shared by at least two donors. A nearest-neighbor algorithm error-corrected the raw reads and collapsed the reads into unique sequences, merging closely related sequences to remove PCR and sequencing errors. Alignment of CDR3 sequences to IMGT reference sequences was used to assign V, D and J gene segments. Each retained sequence needed at least a six-nucleotide match to both a V gene segment and a J gene segment. Rearrangements were called productive when the CDR3 lacked stop codons and stayed in frame with V and J; all others were non-productive. CDR3 was defined according to IMGT convention as the region running from the second conserved V-encoded cysteine to the conserved J-encoded phenylalanine. Sequences without an unambiguous match to a single V gene segment were excluded from the earlier analysis of over 500 of the donors. In an earlier analysis of 450 to 750 of the donors, a V segment was called functional when productive rearrangements were above 56.7%, and segregating when the standard deviation between donors exceeded 5%. A statistical classification framework was built to diagnose cytomegalovirus status from the catalog of TCR beta chain sequences. In a later analysis, TCR nucleotide sequences were compared against IMGT/GENE-DB human TR gene sequences so that V and J genes could be assigned. The TCRdist pipeline was used in a later analysis to assign CDR3 sequences and most-parsimonious VDJ recombination scenarios. In a later analysis, every TCR beta chain was defined by the combination of its CDR3 amino acid sequence and its V-gene family, and reads without a unique V-gene family were dropped. A later analysis removed several hundred highly shared, low-generation-probability nucleotide sequences to deal with suspected cross-contamination and a sequencing artifact. In a later analysis, a clonal expansion index was calculated for each public chain from normalized within-repertoire ranks of inferred template counts. A later analysis computed generation probabilities with a VDJ recombination model fitted to out-of-frame rearrangements, and checked the results against IGoR. In a later analysis, TCR-TCR, TCR-HLA and TCR-CMV co-occurrence was scored with hypergeometric tests, and a repertoire-size bias correction was applied to TCR pairs. A later analysis estimated false discovery rates by permuting HLA or CMV assignments 20 times. In a later analysis, co-occurring TCRs were grouped using DBSCAN, and TCRdist sequence similarity was added for clustering within HLA-allele-positive subsets. For co-occurrence clustering, repertoires with fewer than 30,000 or more than 120,000 public chains were excluded, along with roughly 5 repertoires with anomalous nucleotide sharing. Imported from immuneACCESS, the table was reduced by TCRdb to in-frame sequences with V and J called. These copies leave out some clones; in studies compared against another copy, an unresolved V gene accounts for under half, and the cause of the remainder is not known. D and trimming were read from the DNA, whereas the V and J calls and clone size are those reported in that table. A total of tens of thousands of clones appear in this sample, about 70% of them only once. Around 21% of the sample belongs to the ten largest clones.

What the work shows at the level of the full study, not this receptor alone: A later genetic analysis associated a missense DCLRE1C variant with V-gene and J-gene trimming of TCR beta chains, and an independent cohort replicated the association. The study listed approximately 160 TCR beta chains as associated with cytomegalovirus. A cluster of highly shared sequence variants was judged likely to be a technical artifact of the sequencing pipeline. Linkage disequilibrium might explain the correlated functional status among segregating V segments, but an unknown experimental factor could not be excluded. In an earlier analysis of under 600 of the donors, most TCR beta V segments were observed in productive rearrangements about 90% or about 30% of the time, broadly matching IMGT annotations. CMV serostatus was the only immune exposure information available for the cohort. Because the 87-base-pair reads could not distinguish some IMGT-functional V segments, including TRBV6-2 and TRBV6-3, those segments were excluded. In vitro tests confirmed that a few of the cytomegalovirus-associated TCR beta chains recognize cytomegalovirus antigens. Roughly uniform sequencing depth across donors was assumed in presence/absence analyses, although this assumption may not hold. HLA typing was unavailable for some donors at each locus, so association tests used only the typed subset. When HLA alleles, especially DR and DQ, strongly co-occurred, attributing TCR associations to individual alleles was difficult. Several of the top co-occurrence clusters appeared to be linked to parvovirus B19, influenza, CMV and Epstein-Barr virus, according to a later analysis. This cohort had only TCR beta chains sequenced, and the lack of alpha or paired-chain data limited which features could be detected. The authors suggested that the approach could potentially be extended to other disease states and immunological phenotypes. The classifier was reported to diagnose cytomegalovirus status with high specificity and sensitivity in both the original and validation cohorts. Most CMV-associated TCR beta chains appeared to be HLA-restricted in a later analysis, and the HLA associations seemed to be driven largely by CMV exposure. According to a later analysis, TCR association rates differed among HLA loci, with DRB1 alleles showing the most associated TCRs and HLA-C alleles showing the fewest. Most TCR sequences were observed very rarely across donors, whereas some public TCRs were present in many individuals. In a later analysis, HLA-associated TCR beta chains showed more clonal expansion and lower generation probabilities than non-associated chains that were equally common. Because counts were too low, 15 to 20 rarely observed V segments, including chromosome 9 orphons, were excluded from the earlier analysis of a few hundred of the donors. A later genetic analysis reported fewer N-insertions in productive TCRs among donors in an Asian-associated ancestry cluster than the roughly 670-donor mean. At a false discovery rate of 0.05, a later analysis linked fewer than 20,000 TCR beta sequences to specific HLA alleles. A further reported finding was that TCR beta sequences accurately predicted the HLA-A and HLA-B alleles for most subjects in the first cohort.

V is pared back by 3 bases and J by 2 bases, with 25 bases lying between the germline termini. From its cysteine to its phenylalanine, the CDR3 spans 19 amino acids. The read is trimmed to its CDR3 DNA, 57 bases read in frame from base 1. CDR1 and CDR2 are read off the germline V gene (reference sequence) as SEHNR and FQNEAQ. The rearranged chain carries TRBV7-9 and TRBJ2-5; a tentative D match to TRBD2 spans 5 bases. What was sequenced was PBMCs. The sequence was collected from a woman aged 50 to 60 in good health and CMV-seropositive. At the DNA level, the sequence is TGTGCCAGCAGCTTTCTTCATGGAGCGGCAAACCCTCGTCAAGAGACCCAGTACTTC. It translates as CASSFLHGAANPRQETQYF.